The subject of this entry is one T cell receptor beta chain. One junction end does not reproduce the germline sequence, and a read error may be involved. These data originate in a study of blood T cell repertoires in COVID-19. About the research overall: In each case, the material was cDNA or gDNA derived from T cells, B-cell-depleted T cells, or PBMCs.

The CDR3 is 9 amino acids. The V gene's germline CDR1 is GTSNPN and CDR2 SVGIG (reference sequence). As originally analysed: Amplification of reference gene primers was used by the study to estimate nucleated cell counts. The protocol was immunoSEQ multiplex PCR, while the TCRdb copy is restricted to in-frame clones and leaves out a portion. From that table come the V and J calls and clone size; the DNA was used to work out D and trimming. Here the sample spans 200,000 or so clones, 70% to 90% being singletons. The chain carries TRBV30 and TRBJ2-7; possible D gene TRBD1, 6 bases. The sequenced sample consisted of peripheral blood. This receptor was obtained from a man aged 55 to 70 with acute or convalescent COVID-19. Written as DNA, the CDR3 is TGTGCCTGGAGAAAGGGGGTGACCTTC. It yields the protein CAWRKGVTF. Together with reference TRBV30 and TRBJ2-7, the CDR3 gives the full variable domain: SQTIHQWPATLVQPVGSPLSLECTVEGTSNPNLYWYRQAAGRGLQLLFYSVGIGQISSEVPQNLSASRPQDRQFILSSKKLLLSDSGFYLCAWRKGVTFGPGTRLTVT.